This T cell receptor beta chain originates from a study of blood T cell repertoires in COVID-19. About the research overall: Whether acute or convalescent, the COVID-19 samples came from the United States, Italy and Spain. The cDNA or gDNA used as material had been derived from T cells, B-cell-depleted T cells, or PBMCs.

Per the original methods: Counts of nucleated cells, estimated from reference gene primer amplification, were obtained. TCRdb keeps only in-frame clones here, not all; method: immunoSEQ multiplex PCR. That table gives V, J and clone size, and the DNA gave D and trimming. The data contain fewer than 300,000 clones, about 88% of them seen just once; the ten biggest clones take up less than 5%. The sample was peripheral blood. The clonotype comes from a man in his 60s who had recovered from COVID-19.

The CDR3 reads CASSPGLAGGTGELFF. For the CDR3, the DNA is TGTGCCAGCAGCCCGGGACTAGCGGGGGGCACCGGGGAGCTGTTTTTT. The genes are TRBV3-1 (or the pseudogene TRBV3-2) and TRBJ2-2; 15 positions match TRBD2. CDR1 and CDR2 from the germline V gene are LGHDT and YNNKEL (reference sequence). CDR3 length equals 16 residues. V was pared by 4 bases and J by 4 bases, with 1 base of the junction left unmatched.